This passage covers 22 T cell receptor beta chains from one sample sequenced in a study of a mutant IDH1 vaccine in newly diagnosed glioma. The time point: week 23, last vaccination. Vaccine doses each comprised 300 ug of mutant IDH1 20-mer peptide, with topical imiquimod. For these TCRs, the target antigens are not known. This table comes from immunoSEQ multiplex PCR, and its TCRdb copy is limited to in-frame clones, with some not included. The sample consists of about 55,000 clones, about 80% of them appearing once. The specimen comprised PBMCs, sampled from a glioma patient whose treatment included an IDH1 peptide vaccine. The receptors were gathered from a man aged 35 to 55 with glioma.

The chain is built from TRBV5-6 and TRBJ2-7; 8 bases line up with TRBD2. The CDR3 is 15 residues long. Germline V gives CDR1 SGHDT, CDR2 YYEEEE. J lost 6 bases, V lost 0 bases, and 8 bases had no gene match. The CDR3 reads CASSLVWTSSGEQYF. The CDR3 DNA reads as TGTGCCAGCAGCTTGGTTTGGACTAGCAGCGGCGAGCAGTACTTC. Full variable domain (missing parts from reference TRBV5-6 and TRBJ2-7): DAGVTQSPTHLIKTRGQQVTLRCSPKSGHDTVSWYQQALGQGPQFIFQYYEEEERQRGNFPDRFSGHQFPNYSSELNVNALLLGDSALYLCASSLVWTSSGEQYFGPGTRLTVT.

The J gene is TRBJ1-6, the V gene TRBV4-1; the D is unclear. From germline, CDR1 is MGHRA and CDR2 YSYEKL. V was cut by 1 base and J by 2 bases, with 15 bases left in between. The CDR3 covers 18 residues. The CDR3 reads CASSQGGGRSPYNSPLHF. CDR3 DNA: TGCGCCAGCAGCCAAGGGGGTGGCAGGTCCCCCTATAATTCACCCCTCCACTTT.

This clone appeared a few times. The gene calls are TRBV10-1 and TRBJ2-2, with 7 positions matching TRBD1. The ends lost 8 bases at V and 6 bases at J; junction bases unmatched: 3. Germline V gene sequence: CDR1 WNHNN, CDR2 SYGVQD (reference sequence). The CDR3 runs 12 residues. The DNA for the CDR3 is TGCGCCAGCTCCGGGACAGCCGGGGAGCTGTTTTTT. This sequence encodes CASSGTAGELFF.

This clone was seen a single time. The chain couples TRBV15 to TRBJ2-1; TRBD2 matches at 13 bases. V gave up 1 base and J gave up 4 bases; unmatched junction bases: 4. The CDR3 runs 17 residues. Germline CDR1 is LNHNV and CDR2 is YYDKDF (reference sequence). CDR3 DNA sequence: TGTGCCACCAGCAGAGGACTAGCGGGGGGACCATACAATGAGCAGTTCTTC. Translation: CATSRGLAGGPYNEQFF.

The chain is built from TRBV7-7 and TRBJ2-5; D gene ambiguous. Germline-derived CDR1 and CDR2 are SSHAT and FNYEAQ (reference sequence). The ends were cut back, 5 bases at V and 5 bases at J, with 15 bases in the middle. CDR3 length equals 14 residues. The CDR3 DNA reads as TGTGCCAGCAGCCTGGGAATATCTTTGGAGACCCAGTACTTC. It yields the protein CASSLGISLETQYF.

This clone showed up just once. This rearrangement joins TRBV5-6 to TRBJ2-2; 9 bases agree with TRBD2. Per the germline V gene, CDR1 is SGHDT and CDR2 is YYEEEE. Trimming cost V 5 bases and J 2 bases; bases outside gene matches: 7. The CDR3 contains 16 residues. DNA of the CDR3: TGTGCCAGCAGGCTTAGCGGGGGCCCTAACACCGGGGAGCTGTTTTTT. Translating gives CASRLSGGPNTGELFF. Together with reference TRBV5-6 and TRBJ2-2, the CDR3 gives the full variable domain: DAGVTQSPTHLIKTRGQQVTLRCSPKSGHDTVSWYQQALGQGPQFIFQYYEEEERQRGNFPDRFSGHQFPNYSSELNVNALLLGDSALYLCASRLSGGPNTGELFFGEGSRLTVL.

The chain joins TRBV4-1 to TRBJ2-5, with D perhaps TRBD1 (5 bases). The germline V gene encodes CDR1 MGHRA and CDR2 YSYEKL. With 1 base removed from V and 3 bases from J, the gap between germline ends came to 12 bases. The CDR3 loop spans 15 amino acids. CDR3 in amino acids: CASSQVWGGKETQYF. The CDR3 region has the DNA TGCGCCAGCAGCCAAGTATGGGGCGGAAAAGAGACCCAGTACTTC.

V and J are TRBV2 and TRBJ2-1; possibly TRBD2 for D (5 bases). Trimming removed 4 bases at V and 8 bases at J, with 12 bases between. The germline V gene has CDR1 SNHLY and CDR2 FYNNEI. The CDR3 has 13 residues. The CDR3 spells CASSVSTGYEQFF. CDR3 nucleotides: TGTGCCAGCAGTGTGTCCACGGGGTATGAGCAGTTCTTC.

The CDR3 loop is CASSPLGTGVHGYTF. The CDR3 DNA follows: TGTGCCAGCAGTCCTCTGGGGACAGGGGTGCACGGCTACACCTTC. The chain couples TRBV6-5 to TRBJ1-2; 10 bases are shared with TRBD1. The CDR3 sequence is 15 residues long. V lost 5 bases and J lost 8; bases outside the gene matches: 11. Germline CDR1 MNHEY, CDR2 SVGAGI.

This chain connects TRBV2 to TRBJ2-3; no reliable D call. Germline V gives CDR1 SNHLY, CDR2 FYNNEI. The CDR3 contains 12 residues. The V end lost 6 bases, the J end lost 6 bases, and 10 bases lay between the germline ends. CDR3 sequence (DNA): TGTGCCAGCAGGTCAGACGAGGATACGCAGTATTTT. Its translation: CASRSDEDTQYF. Full variable domain (missing parts from reference TRBV2 and TRBJ2-3): EPEVTQTPSHQVTQMGQEVILRCVPISNHLYFYWYRQILGQKVEFLVSFYNNEISEKSEIFDDQFSVERPDGSNFTLKIRSTKLEDSAMYFCASRSDEDTQYFGPGTRLTVL.

The chain combines TRBV18 with TRBJ2-7; no firm D call. Germline CDR1 and CDR2: KGHSH and LQKENI. The CDR3 is 12 amino acids. Trimming pared 3 bases from V and 7 bases from J, leaving 10 bases between. The CDR3 DNA follows: TGTGCCAGCTCACCCGCCGAGAATGAGCAGTACTTC. Translating gives CASSPAENEQYF. The variable domain in full, completed from reference TRBV18 and TRBJ2-7, reads NAGVMQNPRHLVRRRGQEARLRCSPMKGHSHVYWYRQLPEEGLKFMVYLQKENIIDESGMPKERFSAEFPKEGPSILRIQQVVRGDSAAYFCASSPAENEQYFGPGTRLTVT.

This clone showed up just once. The chain combines TRBV7-9 with TRBJ1-3; D not certain. The V gene lost 6 bases and the J gene lost 3 bases, with 9 bases spanning the gap. CDR1 and CDR2 (germline): SEHNR, FQNEAQ (reference sequence). The CDR3 is 13 residues long. The CDR3 DNA reads TGTGCCAGCAGGGCCGCTGATGGAAACACCATATATTTT. It is translated as CASRAADGNTIYF. Variable domain in full (rest from reference TRBV7-9 and TRBJ1-3): DTGVSQNPRHKITKRGQNVTFRCDPISEHNRLYWYRQTLGQGPEFLTYFQNEAQLEKSRLLSDRFSAERPKGSFSTLEIQRTEQGDSAMYLCASRAADGNTIYFGEGSWLTVV.

This clone was found a few times. The rearrangement uses TRBV15 and TRBJ1-4; 7 nucleotides align to TRBD1. Germline V CDR1 and CDR2: LNHNV, YYDKDF (reference sequence). V trimming: 0 bases; J trimming: 4 bases; junction bases outside the gene matches: 5. The CDR3 contains 16 residues. The CDR3 region has the DNA TGTGCCACCAGCAGAGATCCGGGACAGTTTAATGAAAAACTGTTTTTT. The encoded protein is CATSRDPGQFNEKLFF. Based on the CDR3 plus reference TRBV15 and TRBJ1-4, the full variable domain is DAMVIQNPRYQVTQFGKPVTLSCSQTLNHNVMYWYQQKSSQAPKLLFHYYDKDFNNEADTPDNFQSRRPNTSFCFLDIRSPGLGDTAMYLCATSRDPGQFNEKLFFGSGTQLSVL.

The gene calls are TRBV25-1 and TRBJ1-3; D not resolved. Trimming left V 3 bases short and J 4 bases short, with 13 bases between. Germline assignment: CDR1 MGHDK and CDR2 SYGVNS. The CDR3 runs to 15 residues. The CDR3 here is CASSDPGFPGNTIYF. The DNA for the CDR3 is TGTGCCAGCAGTGATCCCGGCTTTCCGGGAAACACCATATATTTT.

This clone was seen a handful of times. This chain uses TRBV15 with TRBJ2-1; D unresolved. Germline V gives CDR1 LNHNV, CDR2 YYDKDF (reference sequence). The V gene lost 0 bases and the J gene lost 1 base, with 4 bases spanning the gap. This CDR3 spans 14 amino acids. As DNA, the CDR3 is TGTGCCACCAGCAGAGAACTATCCTACAATGAGCAGTTCTTC. Translation gives CATSRELSYNEQFF.

This clone was found once. The chain has TRBV2 and TRBJ2-7; tentatively, D is TRBD2 (6 bases). Trimming left V 4 bases short and J 7 bases short, with 11 bases between. Germline-derived CDR1 and CDR2 are SNHLY and FYNNEI. The CDR3 extends over 12 amino acids. The CDR3 reads CASSGGGYEQYF. The CDR3 DNA reads as TGTGCCAGCAGTGGAGGAGGGTATGAGCAGTACTTC.

The chain recombines TRBV7-8 with TRBJ2-5; 9 positions match TRBD2. The CDR3 runs 13 residues. V trimming: 8 bases; J trimming: 5 bases; junction bases outside the gene matches: 6. Germline V gene data show CDR1 as SGHVS and CDR2 as FQNEAQ. In DNA form, the CDR3 reads TGTGCCAGCCAGCGGGGGGAGGTGGAGACCCAGTACTTC. Its protein is CASQRGEVETQYF.

The rearrangement uses TRBV10-2 and TRBJ2-5; D might be TRBD2 (7 bases). The CDR3 totals 15 residues. V lost 4 bases and J 1 base, leaving 13 bases between the germline ends. Germline V CDR1 and CDR2: WSHSY, SAAADI. This chain's CDR3 is CASSGAGALQETQYF. The CDR3 nucleotides are TGCGCCAGCAGTGGTGCGGGGGCCCTCCAAGAGACCCAGTACTTC.

The J gene is TRBJ1-2, the V gene TRBV5-8; 9 bases agree with TRBD1. The CDR3 runs to 13 residues. With 4 bases clipped from V and 8 bases from J, the junction kept 6 bases outside the gene matches. Germline V lookup: CDR1 SGHTS, CDR2 YDEGEE. The CDR3 loop is CASSLGQGNGYTF. CDR3 DNA: TGTGCCAGCAGCCTTGGACAGGGGAACGGCTACACCTTC. Filled out from reference TRBV5-8 and TRBJ1-2, the complete variable domain reads EAGVTQSPTHLIKTRGQQATLRCSPISGHTSVYWYQQALGLGLQFLLWYDEGEERNRGNFPPRFSGRQFPNYSSELNVNALELEDSALYLCASSLGQGNGYTFGSGTRLTVV.

The DNA for the CDR3 is TGTGCCATCGCGGACAGGACGAACACCGGGGAGCTGTTTTTT. It is translated as CAIADRTNTGELFF. The chain recombines TRBV10-3 with TRBJ2-2; 7 bases match TRBD1. V lost 8 bases to trimming and J lost 0 bases; unmatched junction nucleotides: 3. This CDR3 has 14 residues. Per germline, CDR1 ENHRY and CDR2 SYGVKD.

The sample holds one count of this clone. The genes are TRBV9 and TRBJ2-3; D unresolved. CDR1 is SGDLS, CDR2 YYNGEE, per germline. V was shortened by 0 bases and J by 2 bases, with 1 base between the two germline ends. The CDR3 length is 12 residues. CDR3 coding DNA: TGTGCCAGCAGCGTAGTCACAGATACGCAGTATTTT. Translation gives CASSVVTDTQYF.

This sequence joins TRBV6-5 and TRBJ1-1; 8 bases line up with TRBD1. The CDR3 has 14 residues. V was clipped by 5 bases and J by 5 bases; unmatched bases: 7. Germline-derived CDR1 and CDR2 are MNHEY and SVGAGI. DNA of the CDR3: TGTGCCAGCAGTCCGGGACAGGCTAGTACTGAAGCTTTCTTT. Protein product: CASSPGQASTEAFF.